These T cell receptor beta chains were read from a single sample in a study of cytomegalovirus exposure and HLA in healthy donors. Measured with immunoSEQ multiplex PCR; TCRdb has only the in-frame clones, and not every one. The sample shows roughly 130,000 clones, over 80% of them seen only once. Sequencing used PBMCs. These receptors were taken from a woman aged 25-40 years in good health and CMV-seropositive. The CDR3 runs from the conserved cysteine through the conserved F or W. The size field is filled for only some rows; it gives once, few, many or a size class.

V gene | clone size | CDR3 protein
TRBV4-1 | few | CASSQLAGDSQPQHF
TRBV9 | NA | CASSGGLPNTGELFF
TRBV28 | NA | CASSWFPAQRERTGELFF
TRBV5-4 | NA | CASSSGVWNEAFF
TRBV5-1 | once | CATSTGTNSNEQFF
TRBV2 | once | CASRGVMNTEAFF
TRBV4-1 | NA | CASSQDVLGGYGYTF
TRBV6-5 | NA | CASSYTSQGAKNIQYF
TRBV4-1 | NA | CASSQGAIEAFF
TRBV19 | once | CASSSGQGRVRETQYF
TRBV21-1 | once | CASSNAGRGEQYF
TRBV27 | NA | CASSLVGSYNEQFF
TRBV2 | NA | CASSEGTGPGNTIYF
TRBV16 | NA | CASSPYRGRTEAFF